This paragraph covers one T cell receptor beta chain sequence. What it binds is unknown. This sample was included in a study of T-cell reconstitution after alpha-beta-depleted transplantation in children. The CDR3 loop spans 16 amino acids. Germline V CDR1 and CDR2: SGHRS, YFSETQ. V lost 5 bases and J 7 bases, leaving 22 bases between the germline ends. Unique molecular identifiers tagged the TCRbeta library. TCRdb redid the calling of the PCR reads with MiXCR, one entry per CDR3 protein. The profile covers roughly 790,000 distinct CDR3 sequences, with less than 20% appearing a single time and around 5% taken by the ten largest. The study's findings and limits: Expanded graft clones, several hundred of them, were reportedly the source of alpha-beta T cells about two months after transplant. T-cell counts and diversity at one year following transplant were attributed mainly to newly produced T cells. Surviving recipient T cells and thymic progenitors underlay high day-60 TCRbeta diversity in some patients.

The TCR sequence derives from a male patient between 10 and 17 years old who had a stem cell transplant for acute lymphoblastic leukemia, so the T cells may come from the graft donor. The chain links TRBV5-1 to TRBJ2-1; D may be TRBD1 or TRBD2 (5 bases each). The input for sequencing was PBMCs, mostly from graft donor cells, taken 360 days after TCRalphabeta/CD19-depleted stem cell transplant. CDR3 DNA sequence: TGCGCCAGCAGTCTGACCGGGACCCAGGGCGGAAATGAGCAGTTCTTC. Its translation: CASSLTGTQGGNEQFF.